This T cell receptor (beta chain) was recovered during a study of blood T cells in healthy people across ages. Study-wide points: Older individuals had lower TCR beta diversity per million T cells (the decline was roughly linear). PBMCs left unsorted prevented a conclusive naive versus antigen-experienced comparison.

A J-beta primer mix and a sample-barcoded 5' primer were used in a second PCR of about 7 to 12 cycles. All samples yielded 3 million or more CDR3-containing paired-end reads. One entry per CDR3 protein results from TCRdb running MiXCR on the 5' RACE reads. The sample has over 550,000 distinct CDR3 sequences, less than 35% seen once; the top ten hold roughly 14%. Every sample yielded at least 6 million isolated PBMCs. Germline CDR1 reads DFQATT; CDR2 reads SNEGSKA (reference sequence). Trimming shortened V by 3 bases and J by 4 bases, and 12 bases separated the two germline ends. CDR3 length: 13 amino acids. This clonotype was recorded many times. The antigen remains undetermined.

The specimen sequenced was blood. The gene calls are TRBV20-1 and TRBJ1-1; no firm D call. This clonotype was obtained from an elderly woman in good health. In DNA, the CDR3 is TGCAGTGCTAGGAGGGTCTGGGGCACTGAAGCTTTCTTT. Translated, it gives CSARRVWGTEAFF.